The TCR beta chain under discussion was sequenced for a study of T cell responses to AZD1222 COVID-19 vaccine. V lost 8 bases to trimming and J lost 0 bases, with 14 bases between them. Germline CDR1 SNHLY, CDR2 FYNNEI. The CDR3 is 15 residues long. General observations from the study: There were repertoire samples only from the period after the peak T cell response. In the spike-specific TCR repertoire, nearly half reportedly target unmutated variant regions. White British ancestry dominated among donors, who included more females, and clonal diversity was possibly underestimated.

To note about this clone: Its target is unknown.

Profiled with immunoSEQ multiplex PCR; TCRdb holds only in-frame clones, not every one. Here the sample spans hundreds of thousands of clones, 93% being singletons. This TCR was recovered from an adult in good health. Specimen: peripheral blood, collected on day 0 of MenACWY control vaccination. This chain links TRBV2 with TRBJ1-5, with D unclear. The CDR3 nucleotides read TGTGCCAGCCGAGTGGAGTCCTTTAGCAATCAGCCCCAGCATTTT. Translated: CASRVESFSNQPQHF.